This TCR beta chain was recovered during a study of breast tumors, draining lymph nodes, adjacent tissues. TCRdb re-called the multiplex PCR reads with MiXCR, one entry per CDR3 protein. This repertoire shows hundreds of thousands of distinct CDR3 sequences, 32% found once; its top ten account for roughly 1.5%. Only a few counts were recorded for this clonotype. The J segment lost 6 bases and the V segment lost 1 base, leaving 4 bases of the junction unmatched. Germline CDR1 is GTSNPN and CDR2 is SVGIG (reference sequence). CDR3 size: 15 residues. Samples came from axillary lymph nodes draining the breast cancer.

This chain joins TRBV30 and TRBJ1-5, with TRBD1 matching over 12 bases. Source material: axillary lymph node tissue. This TCR derives from a female donor with breast cancer. Some clones in this sample may be carry-over from other donors' samples. The CDR3 DNA sequence: TGTGCCTGGAGTGAAGGGACAGGGGGCGGTCAGCCCCAGCATTTT. It encodes CAWSEGTGGGQPQHF. Complete variable domain (other parts from reference TRBV30 and TRBJ1-5): SQTIHQWPATLVQPVGSPLSLECTVEGTSNPNLYWYRQAAGRGLQLLFYSVGIGQISSEVPQNLSASRPQDRQFILSSKKLLLSDSGFYLCAWSEGTGGGQPQHFGDGTRLSIL.